These 4 T cell receptor beta chains share one sample of origin, sequenced in a study of T-cell reconstitution after alpha-beta-depleted transplantation in children. Unique molecular identifiers were incorporated into the prepared TCRbeta library. TCRdb reprocessed the PCR reads with MiXCR, giving one entry per CDR3 protein. This sample yields 450,000 to 600,000 distinct CDR3 sequences, of which over 25% are seen a single time; approximately 2.3% belongs to the top ten. The sample consisted of PBMCs from the stem cell graft donor, taken from the stem cell graft. Receptor source: a human donor who donated a stem cell graft to a child with aplastic anemia.

V usage is TRBV12-3 or TRBV12-4 and J usage is TRBJ2-5; D is undetermined. The CDR3 totals 11 residues. Trimming took off 6 bases at V and 5 bases at J, with 7 bases between the two ends. CDR3 loop: CASRGMETQYF. DNA of the CDR3: TGTGCCAGCAGGGGGATGGAGACCCAGTACTTC.

In this sample, this clonotype turned up a few times. The chain links TRBV29-1 to TRBJ2-3; TRBD2 is a possible D gene (5 bases). V was clipped by 6 bases and J by 6 bases, with 10 bases between them. The CDR3 extends over 11 amino acids. Germline V CDR1 and CDR2: SQVTM, ANQGSEA. CDR3 loop: CSVPEVDTQYF. CDR3 sequence (DNA): TGCAGCGTCCCGGAGGTGGATACGCAGTATTTT.

The chain links TRBV27 to TRBJ2-3; 9 positions agree with TRBD2. This CDR3 spans 13 amino acids. Germline V gene lookup returns CDR1 MNHEY and CDR2 SMNVEV (reference sequence). J was trimmed by 3 bases and V by 10 bases; bases with no gene match: 5. In nucleotides, the CDR3 is TGTGCCACTCGGCTAGCGGGGACAGATACGCAGTATTTT. As protein: CATRLAGTDTQYF.

The sample holds a few counts of this clonotype. This chain links TRBV24-1 with TRBJ1-1; D not certain. Trimming removed 5 bases at V and 6 bases at J, with 12 bases between. This CDR3 is built from 13 residues. CDR1 and CDR2 from the germline V gene are KGHDR and SFDVKD. The CDR3 reads CATSGSSRAEAFF. CDR3 DNA: TGTGCCACCAGTGGGAGTTCGAGGGCTGAAGCTTTCTTT.